These 15 T cell receptor beta chains came from one sample sequenced in a study of cytomegalovirus exposure and HLA in healthy donors. PCR primers comprised 60 Vbeta and 13 Jbeta primers. The data were produced by immunoSEQ multiplex PCR, yet TCRdb's version contains in-frame clones alone and is incomplete. The table records around 160,000 clones, around 68% of them present only once. What was sequenced was PBMCs. The source is a man aged 45-65 years in good health and CMV-seronegative.

V usage is TRBV5-1 and J usage is TRBJ1-5; weak D call: TRBD1 (6 bases). The CDR3 length is 15 residues. Germline assignment: CDR1 SGHRS and CDR2 YFSETQ. Trimming removed 0 bases at V and 3 bases at J, with 10 bases between. The CDR3 loop is CASSLDREINQPQHF. The CDR3 DNA reads TGCGCCAGCAGCTTGGACAGGGAAATCAATCAGCCCCAGCATTTT.

The chain links TRBV10-2 to TRBJ2-5; a weak D match, TRBD1 (5 bases). Germline values: CDR1 WSHSY, CDR2 SAAADI. V was cut by 3 bases and J by 5 bases, with 28 bases left in between. The length of the CDR3 is 19 residues. CDR3 sequence reads: CASSDPTQARAVLGETQYF. The CDR3 nucleotides are TGCGCCAGCAGTGACCCCACCCAGGCCAGGGCCGTATTAGGGGAGACCCAGTACTTC.

The chain carries TRBV28 and TRBJ1-5, with unresolved D. Looked up from germline, CDR1 is MDHEN and CDR2 is SYDVKM. Deletions cut 7 bases from V and 11 bases from J, with 21 bases between. CDR3 length: 14 amino acids. The CDR3 is CASISLGGDWAQHF. The CDR3 bases are TGTGCCAGCATCTCCCTAGGAGGAGATTGGGCCCAGCATTTT.

The rearrangement links TRBV6-1 to TRBJ1-6; TRBD1 agrees at 7 bases. The germline gives CDR1 MNHNS, CDR2 SASEGT. The CDR3 runs 13 residues. Trimming took 0 bases from V and 16 from J; bases not matched to a gene: 6. The CDR3, as DNA: TGTGCCAGCAGTGAAGCGGGACAGCTCCCTCTCCACTTT. This gives the protein CASSEAGQLPLHF.

The rearrangement joins TRBV6-1 to TRBJ1-6; D remains ambiguous. Germline V gene data show CDR1 as MNHNS and CDR2 as SASEGT. Trimming shortened V by 5 bases and J by 9 bases, and 8 bases separated the two germline ends. The CDR3 spans 12 residues. Here the CDR3 DNA reads TGTGCCAGCAGTCGCGGGTCTTCACCCCTCCACTTT. Amino acid sequence: CASSRGSSPLHF.

The gene calls are TRBV27 and TRBJ1-1; weak D call: TRBD1 (6 bases). The ends were cut back, 5 bases at V and 0 bases at J, with 19 bases in the middle. The CDR3 extends over 17 amino acids. The germline gives CDR1 MNHEY, CDR2 SMNVEV (reference sequence). This CDR3 reads CASSPRPGHFMNTEAFF. The DNA for the CDR3 is TGTGCCAGCAGTCCCAGACCGGGACATTTCATGAACACTGAAGCTTTCTTT.

The chain uses TRBV9 and TRBJ1-1; D gene ambiguous. The CDR3 length is 15 residues. The germline gives CDR1 SGDLS, CDR2 YYNGEE. Between the trimmed V and J ends, which lost 0 bases and 1 base, there was a span of 10 bases. The CDR3 region is CASSVEPGENTEAFF. The CDR3 nucleotides read TGTGCCAGCAGCGTAGAACCAGGTGAGAACACTGAAGCTTTCTTT. Filled out from reference TRBV9 and TRBJ1-1, the complete variable domain reads DSGVTQTPKHLITATGQRVTLRCSPRSGDLSVYWYQQSLDQGLQFLIQYYNGEERAKGNILERFSAQQFPDLHSELNLSSLELGDSALYFCASSVEPGENTEAFFGQGTRLTVV.

V usage is TRBV19 and J usage is TRBJ1-1, with D perhaps matching TRBD1 (6 bases). The CDR3 covers 13 residues. From germline, CDR1 is LNHDA and CDR2 SQIVND (reference sequence). Trimming cost V 3 bases and J 4 bases, with 9 bases left between them. DNA of the CDR3: TGTGCCAGTAGTATGGGGGACACCACTGAAGCTTTCTTT. As protein: CASSMGDTTEAFF.

V gene TRBV7-9 combines with J gene TRBJ1-3; TRBD1 is a possible D gene (5 bases). Deletions cut 5 bases from V and 4 bases from J, with 9 bases between. The V gene's germline CDR1 is SEHNR and CDR2 FQNEAQ (reference sequence). This CDR3 has 13 residues. The CDR3: CASSPGQGNTIYF. The CDR3 coding sequence is TGTGCCAGCAGCCCCGGACAAGGAAACACCATATATTTT.

This clone was recorded a few times. This chain links TRBV5-1 with TRBJ2-7, with 8 bases that match TRBD1. The length of the CDR3 is 14 residues. Germline CDR1 SGHRS, CDR2 YFSETQ. Losses at the gene ends were 1 base for V and 7 bases for J; bases not matched to a gene: 7. CDR3 sequence: CASSLSQGAQEQYF. Here the CDR3 DNA reads TGCGCCAGCAGCTTGTCGCAGGGGGCACAGGAGCAGTACTTC.

The sample holds a few counts of this clone. The gene calls are TRBV11-2 and TRBJ2-5, with D maybe TRBD2 (5 bases). The CDR3 consists of 16 residues. V shed 3 bases and J shed 4 bases, with 18 bases lying between them. Germline CDR1 is SGHAT and CDR2 is FQNNGV. The CDR3 region is CASSFPPYGDTETQYF. CDR3 DNA sequence: TGTGCCAGCAGCTTTCCCCCTTACGGGGATACAGAGACCCAGTACTTC.

This chain connects TRBV23-1 to TRBJ1-1, with no clear D. TRBV23-1 falls under the ORF class, with uncertain function. Trimming stripped 4 bases from V and 6 bases from J, with 24 bases between. This CDR3 is built from 17 residues. DNA of the CDR3: TGCGCCAGCAGTCCTTCCACGAGGTCGGTTCCCGACCCTGAAGCTTTCTTT. It translates to CASSPSTRSVPDPEAFF.

The chain couples TRBV13 to TRBJ1-6, with D possibly being TRBD1 (5 bases). The V gene lost 2 bases and the J gene lost 12 bases, with 8 bases spanning the gap. CDR3 size: 12 residues. Germline values: CDR1 PRHDT, CDR2 FYEKMQ (reference sequence). DNA for the CDR3: TGTGCCAGCAGCTTACAGGGAGGACCCCTCCACTTT. It codes for CASSLQGGPLHF.

The rearrangement uses TRBV7-2 and TRBJ2-1; tentatively, D is TRBD2 (6 bases). The CDR3 spans 18 residues. V lost 1 base and J lost 3, with 19 bases in between. The germline CDR1 and CDR2 sequences are SGHTA and FQGNSA. The DNA for the CDR3 is TGTGCCAGCAGCTTAGGGACTTTAACGGGGGACCTCTACAATGAGCAGTTCTTC. It encodes CASSLGTLTGDLYNEQFF.

This chain links TRBV4-1 with TRBJ2-3; 7 bases are a match to TRBD1. The trim removed 4 bases at V and 2 bases at J, leaving 6 bases unmatched. The length of the CDR3 is 15 residues. Germline V CDR1 and CDR2: MGHRA, YSYEKL. CDR3 sequence (DNA): TGCGCCAGCAGCCTGGGACAGACGACCACAGATACGCAGTATTTT. As protein: CASSLGQTTTDTQYF.